The sequence of this TCR beta chain was determined in a study of cytomegalovirus exposure and HLA in healthy donors. General study points: The likely origin of a cluster of highly shared sequence variants was a sequencing artifact. Certain indistinguishable V segments, among them TRBV6-2 and TRBV6-3, were excluded. When a later analysis was performed, an Asian-associated ancestry cluster reportedly had fewer N-insertions than the roughly 730-donor mean.

Donors were nominally healthy when sampled, though unrecorded immune exposures were likely. The CDR3 has 14 amino acids. Germline-derived CDR1 and CDR2 are SGHNT and YYREEE (reference sequence). Trimming at V came to 7 bases and at J to 5 bases, leaving 6 bases not matched to a gene. This clone was recorded once. The target antigen is unknown. PCR primers comprised 60 Vbeta and 13 Jbeta primers. The method was immunoSEQ multiplex PCR; TCRdb's version includes in-frame clones alone and lacks a portion of them. The data contain about 200,000 clones, around 77% of them seen just once; the ten biggest clones take up 2.5% to 3.5%.

Sequenced input: PBMCs. This clonotype originated in a woman aged 30 to 39 in good health and CMV-seronegative. This chain connects TRBV5-4 to TRBJ2-4, with TRBD1 matching 10 bases. Here the CDR3 DNA reads TGTGCCAGCGCTCTCGGGACAGGGGAAAACATTCAGTACTTC. Translated: CASALGTGENIQYF.